This T cell receptor (beta chain) emerged from a study of CD8+CD57+ T cells in acquired aplastic anemia. Study overall: Mean DNA quantity obtained from sorted CD4+ and CD8+ cells was around 2.9 ug.

Trimming removed 2 bases from V and 2 bases from J, with 3 bases in between. Germline-derived CDR1 and CDR2 are SQVTM and ANQGSEA. The CDR3 has 11 residues. On this clonotype: No antigen is known for it.

Profiling of TCR beta VDJ combinations and CDR3 sequences used genomic DNA as template. TCRdb fed the reads into MiXCR, producing one record per CDR3 protein. Of some 180,000 distinct CDR3 sequences listed, 35% to 50% are singletons. Study-level points and caveats: Around 29 CD8+ CDR3 sequences were shared between patients and controls.

The J gene is TRBJ1-2, the V gene TRBV29-1; D is uncertain. The TCR sequence derives from a human donor in good health. Material: sorted CD4+, CD8+, or CD8+CD57+ T cells (not recorded which) from PBMCs. Here the CDR3 DNA reads TGCAGCGTTGAACAGAACTATGGCTACACCTTC. As protein: CSVEQNYGYTF.